This TCR beta chain was recovered during a study of control samples from healthy donors and cancer patients. V gave up 0 bases and J gave up 2 bases, with 12 bases separating them. The CDR3 runs to 16 residues. CDR1 and CDR2 from the germline V gene are SGHTS and YDEGEE. Only in-frame clones appear in the TCRdb table, and some are missing; sequencing was by immunoSEQ multiplex PCR. The sample yields about 100,000 clones, 70% to 90% seen once. The chain carries TRBV5-8 and TRBJ2-1; D call uncertain. The origin of this receptor is a man aged 25 to 40 in good health. Sequenced input: blood. The CDR3 protein is CASSLAVGLTYNEQFF. The CDR3, as DNA: TGTGCCAGCAGCTTGGCAGTGGGATTAACCTACAATGAGCAGTTCTTC.